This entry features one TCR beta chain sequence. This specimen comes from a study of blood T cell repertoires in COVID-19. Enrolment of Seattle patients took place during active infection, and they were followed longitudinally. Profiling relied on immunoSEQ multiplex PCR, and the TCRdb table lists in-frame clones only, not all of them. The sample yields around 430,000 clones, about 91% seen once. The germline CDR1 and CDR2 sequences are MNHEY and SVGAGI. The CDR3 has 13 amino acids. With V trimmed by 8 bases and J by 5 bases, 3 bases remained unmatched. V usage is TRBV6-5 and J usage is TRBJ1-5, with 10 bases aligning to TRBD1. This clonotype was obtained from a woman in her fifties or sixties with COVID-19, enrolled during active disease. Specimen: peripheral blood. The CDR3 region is CASGGTGDQPQHF. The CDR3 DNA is TGTGCCAGCGGAGGGACAGGGGATCAGCCCCAGCATTTT.